The subject of this entry is one T cell receptor (beta chain). The antigen is undetermined. TCR beta CDR3 region amplification was performed from RNA transcripts. The HTBI primer set was used in a first-round RT-PCR of the TCR CDR3. TCRdb used MiXCR to reprocess the multiplex PCR reads, holding one entry per CDR3 protein. Seen here are nearly 750,000 distinct CDR3 sequences, just over 35% observed once, and the top ten hold less than 40%. The data stem from a study of T cells in Graves' hyperthyroidism and ophthalmopathy. The CDR3 contains 15 residues. Germline V lookup: CDR1 MNHNS, CDR2 SASEGT. V trimming: 4 bases; J trimming: 8 bases; junction bases outside the gene matches: 9. Study-wide points: Peripheral blood also featured most of the thyroid clonotypes expanded above 0.001.

Sequencing was done on a sample of blood. The TCR originated in a woman in her thirties or forties with Graves' hyperthyroidism. The chain links TRBV6-1 to TRBJ1-4, with 8 bases matching TRBD1. The CDR3 sequence: CASSGWTGRKEKLFF. The CDR3 nucleotides read TGTGCCAGCAGTGGGTGGACAGGGCGGAAAGAAAAACTGTTTTTT.